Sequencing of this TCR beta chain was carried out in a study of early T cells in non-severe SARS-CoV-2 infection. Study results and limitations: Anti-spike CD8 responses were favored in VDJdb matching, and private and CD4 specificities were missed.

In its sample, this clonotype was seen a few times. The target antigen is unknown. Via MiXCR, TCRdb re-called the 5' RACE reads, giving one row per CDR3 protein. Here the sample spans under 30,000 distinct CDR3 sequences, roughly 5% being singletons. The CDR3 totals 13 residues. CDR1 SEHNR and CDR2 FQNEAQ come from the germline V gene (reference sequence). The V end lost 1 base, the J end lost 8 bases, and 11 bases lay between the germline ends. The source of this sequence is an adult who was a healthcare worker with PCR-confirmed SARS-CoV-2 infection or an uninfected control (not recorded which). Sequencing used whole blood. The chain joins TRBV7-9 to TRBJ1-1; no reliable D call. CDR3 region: CASSLDTRHEAFF. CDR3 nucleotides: TGTGCCAGCAGCTTAGATACGCGGCACGAAGCTTTCTTT.